These 11 T cell receptor beta chains were all obtained from the same sample, sequenced in a study of radiation and T cells in renal cell carcinoma (dated by TCRdb to the early 2020s). This sample's time point label indicates: tumor resected at nephrectomy. The treatment or condition label corresponds to: treatment-naive control, cytoreductive nephrectomy. Library prep was done by the immunoSEQ multiplex PCR assay. The source is immuneACCESS, and TCRdb retained only in-frame sequences with V and J called. Part of the clones is not carried over; for the studies checked, unresolved V genes explain less than half of this, and the remainder is unexplained. The sample has some 9,800 clones on record, more than 55% of them singletons. Roughly 15% of the sample lies in the top ten. The source was tumor tissue, collected from a patient whose treatment was nephrectomy without radiotherapy. These receptors all come from a man in his 60s with renal cell carcinoma.

The chain has TRBV5-3 and TRBJ2-7; either TRBD1 or TRBD2 may fit D (5 bases each). TRBV5-3 is an ORF; its function is uncertain. This CDR3 comprises 17 residues. The V and J ends lost 3 bases and 2 bases respectively, with 21 bases between them. The CDR3 loop is CARSSFRGPGCTYEQYF. The CDR3 DNA sequence: TGTGCCAGAAGCTCATTCCGAGGGCCAGGGTGTACCTACGAGCAGTACTTC.

V is TRBV30 and J is TRBJ1-4, with a possible D match to TRBD1 (6 bases). Per germline, CDR1 GTSNPN and CDR2 SVGIG (reference sequence). V lost 4 bases to trimming and J lost 5 bases, with 17 bases between them. CDR3 length: 15 residues. DNA for the CDR3: TGTGCCTGGATGCACTCCGACAGGCGCAATGAAAAACTGTTTTTT. Its protein is CAWMHSDRRNEKLFF.

This chain links TRBV15 with TRBJ1-6, with D perhaps TRBD1 (5 bases). V was pared by 0 bases and J by 6 bases, with 15 bases between. Germline V gene data show CDR1 as LNHNV and CDR2 as YYDKDF (reference sequence). The CDR3 consists of 17 residues. CDR3 DNA: TGTGCCACCAGCAGAGATTATTCCCGGGGACTTAATTCACCCCTCCACTTT. Translating it yields CATSRDYSRGLNSPLHF.

The rearrangement links TRBV19 to TRBJ1-2; 7 bases agree with TRBD1. This CDR3 contains 14 residues. The trim removed 3 bases at V and 6 bases at J, leaving 7 bases unmatched. Germline V CDR1 and CDR2: LNHDA, SQIVND (reference sequence). CDR3 sequence reads: CASSMTGTANGYTF. The CDR3 DNA sequence: TGTGCCAGTAGTATGACCGGGACAGCTAATGGCTACACCTTC. The whole variable domain, remainder taken from reference TRBV19 and TRBJ1-2, is DGGITQSPKYLFRKEGQNVTLSCEQNLNHDAMYWYRQDPGQGLRLIYYSQIVNDFQKGDIAEGYSVSREKKESFPLTVTSAQKNPTAFYLCASSMTGTANGYTFGSGTRLTVV.

The chain recombines TRBV4-1 with TRBJ1-1; 7 nucleotides agree with TRBD1. The V gene's germline CDR1 is MGHRA and CDR2 YSYEKL. Germline trimming cut 2 bases from V and 4 bases from J; bases unmatched to any gene: 4. CDR3 length: 14 amino acids. The CDR3 here is CASSQRQGTTEAFF. In DNA, the CDR3 is TGCGCCAGCAGCCAAAGACAGGGTACCACTGAAGCTTTCTTT.

This clone was seen a few times. CDR3 nucleotide sequence: TGTGCCAGCAGACCCTCCGGGACAGGGGCTGAAAAACTGTTTTTT. This codes for CASRPSGTGAEKLFF. The V and J genes are TRBV7-6 and TRBJ1-4, with 10 bases that match TRBD1. Losses at the gene ends were 6 bases for V and 7 bases for J; bases not matched to a gene: 8. The CDR3 spans 15 residues. Per germline, CDR1 SGHVS and CDR2 FNYEAQ.

The J gene is TRBJ2-3, the V gene TRBV7-2, with a weak D call TRBD1 (6 bases). The germline CDR1 and CDR2 sequences are SGHTA and FQGNSA. V lost 0 bases and J 4 bases, leaving 17 bases between the germline ends. The CDR3 covers 17 residues. CDR3 nucleotides: TGTGCCAGCAGCTTAGCGCACAGCGCTTGGGGGCCAGATACGCAGTATTTT. As protein: CASSLAHSAWGPDTQYF. The variable domain in full, with the rest retrieved from reference TRBV7-2 and TRBJ2-3, is GAGVSQSPSNKVTEKGKDVELRCDPISGHTALYWYRQSLGQGLEFLIYFQGNSAPDKSGLPSDRFSAERTGGSVSTLTIQRTQQEDSAVYLCASSLAHSAWGPDTQYFGPGTRLTVL.

This clone was counted only a few times. This chain joins TRBV29-1 and TRBJ1-1; D is ambiguous. V was clipped by 7 bases and J by 1 base, with 13 bases between them. The germline CDR1 and CDR2 sequences are SQVTM and ANQGSEA. This CDR3 has 13 amino acids. The CDR3 loop is CSGSQTGNTEAFF. CDR3 DNA sequence: TGCAGCGGCAGTCAAACGGGGAACACTGAAGCTTTCTTT.

The gene calls are TRBV4-2 and TRBJ2-5; D may be TRBD2 (7 bases). Trimming removed 5 bases from V and 0 bases from J, with 19 bases in between. There are 17 residues in the CDR3. Germline assignment: CDR1 LGHNA and CDR2 YNFKEQ. CDR3 sequence (DNA): TGTGCCAGCAGCTTGGCACCGGGGAGGGGGTACCAAGAGACCCAGTACTTC. The encoded protein is CASSLAPGRGYQETQYF.

This chain links TRBV5-8 with TRBJ2-5, with 8 bases fitting TRBD1. Germline assignment: CDR1 SGHTS and CDR2 YDEGEE. Trimming removed 4 bases from V and 1 base from J; junction bases left unmatched: 6. The CDR3 spans 15 residues. The CDR3 DNA follows: TGTGCCAGCAGCCCCGGACAGGGAGGCCAAGAGACCCAGTACTTC. This translates into CASSPGQGGQETQYF.

This clone was seen a few times. V gene TRBV7-2 combines with J gene TRBJ2-7; 7 bases fit TRBD2. After removal of 2 bases from V and 0 bases from J, the junction contained 4 bases not matched to a gene. The CDR3 runs 15 residues. Germline-derived CDR1 and CDR2 are SGHTA and FQGNSA. CDR3 in DNA: TGTGCCAGCAGCTTAACTAGCGTAAGCTCCTACGAGCAGTACTTC. Its translation is CASSLTSVSSYEQYF.